The rows below give T cell receptor beta chains drawn from one sample of a study of T cell changes during pregnancy in multiple sclerosis. Produced via immunoSEQ multiplex PCR; TCRdb's table is partial and in-frame only. The sample includes around 37,000 clones, 88% seen only once; the top ten take about 7%. The specimen comprised CD8+ T cells from peripheral blood mononuclear cells, sampled in the third trimester of pregnancy. All receptors come from a female donor with multiple sclerosis, enrolled in a pregnancy study. The CDR3 runs from the conserved cysteine through the conserved F or W. D genes are given only for firm matches. Expanded clones are given a class, and other clones once, few, many or no size at all.

cdr3_nt | cdr3_aa | clone_size | v_call | d_call | j_call
TGTGCCAGCAGTCCTCCCGACAGAGCTCTGAACACTGAAGCTTTCTTT | CASSPPDRALNTEAFF | NA | TRBV27 | NA | TRBJ1-1
TGTGCCTGGAGTGTGGCAGGGTTTAATGAAAAACTGTTTTTT | CAWSVAGFNEKLFF | NA | TRBV30 | NA | TRBJ1-4
TGTGCCAGCAGTGAGGGACAGGGCCAGAACACCGGGGAGCTGTTTTTT | CASSEGQGQNTGELFF | NA | TRBV6-4 | TRBD1 | TRBJ2-2
TGTGCCAGCAGCTTCCTAGCGGGGGGGCCCAATGAGCAGTTCTTC | CASSFLAGGPNEQFF | NA | TRBV7-9 | TRBD2 | TRBJ2-1
TGTGCCAGCAGCGTCCGCGGGGACAGGGGAAACGGCTACACCTTC | CASSVRGDRGNGYTF | NA | TRBV7-2 | TRBD1 | TRBJ1-2
TGTGCCAGCAGCTTGGGAGGGGGGGCCGGTGAGACCCAGTACTTC | CASSLGGGAGETQYF | NA | TRBV11-2 | NA | TRBJ2-5
TGTGCCAGCAGCCCGGGACAGGGAAGTTGGCCCCAACATTTT | CASSPGQGSWPQHF | once | TRBV4-2 | TRBD1 | TRBJ1-5
TGCGCCAGCAGCCTCCGGACTAGCGGGATGAGCTCCTACAATGAGCAGTTCTTC | CASSLRTSGMSSYNEQFF | NA | TRBV5-1 | TRBD2 | TRBJ2-1
TGTGCCAGTAGTTTCCGAGTCACGAACACCGGGGAGCTGTTTTTT | CASSFRVTNTGELFF | NA | TRBV19 | NA | TRBJ2-2
TGTGCCAGCAGTGACTCGACTAGCGGGGGGGCGGATACGCAGTATTTT | CASSDSTSGGADTQYF | NA | TRBV6-4 | TRBD2 | TRBJ2-3
TGTGCCAGCAGCCCTTCGGACAGATTCAACACCGGGGAGCTGTTTTTT | CASSPSDRFNTGELFF | NA | TRBV11-3 | NA | TRBJ2-2
TGTGCCAGCACCCCGGGGGGGACAGACTATGGCTACACCTTC | CASTPGGTDYGYTF | NA | TRBV7-9 | TRBD1 | TRBJ1-2
TGTGCCAGCAGCTTCTGGGGGGATAGCAATCAGCCCCAGCATTTT | CASSFWGDSNQPQHF | once | TRBV7-2 | NA | TRBJ1-5
TGTGCCAGCAGTGAAGGGAGGACAGGGGTCTATGGCTACACCTTC | CASSEGRTGVYGYTF | NA | TRBV2 | TRBD1 | TRBJ1-2
TGTGCCAGTAGCAATCCACCCCTACAGGGGGCCGCTAGCAATCAGCCCCAGCATTTT | CASSNPPLQGAASNQPQHF | NA | TRBV19 | TRBD1 | TRBJ1-5